These 20 T cell receptor beta chains share one sample of origin, sequenced in a study of shared clonotypes between healthy human individuals. Profiling relied on immunoSEQ multiplex PCR, and the TCRdb table lists in-frame clones only, not all of them. The sample holds 850,000 to 1,200,000 clones, 60% to 80% seen once. The material sequenced was memory CD4+ T cells sorted from blood. The subset here: CD45RA-negative fraction. The receptors originated from a man younger than 35 in good health.

The genes are TRBV4-2 and TRBJ2-2, with 9 bases fitting TRBD1. The ends lost 1 base at V and 7 bases at J; junction bases unmatched: 7. CDR1 is LGHNA, CDR2 YNFKEQ, per germline. The CDR3 length is 16 residues. CDR3 nucleotides: TGTGCCAGCAGCCAAGGACAGGGGGTGATAGACGGGGAGCTGTTTTTT. Residues: CASSQGQGVIDGELFF.

The genes are TRBV5-1 and TRBJ1-2; 8 bases agree with TRBD1. V was clipped by 4 bases and J by 7 bases; unmatched bases: 12. The CDR3 runs to 15 residues. Germline V lookup: CDR1 SGHRS, CDR2 YFSETQ. The CDR3 loop reads CASSPRTGPEAGYTF. CDR3 DNA sequence: TGCGCCAGCAGCCCCCGGACAGGGCCGGAAGCTGGCTACACCTTC.

This clone has a handful of counts. This chain connects TRBV2 to TRBJ2-1; the D gene is possibly TRBD1 (5 bases). The V end lost 5 bases, the J end lost 7 bases, and 18 bases lay between the germline ends. CDR1 and CDR2 from the germline V gene are SNHLY and FYNNEI. The CDR3 runs to 15 residues. CDR3 region: CASSPWGSRDNEQFF. CDR3 sequence (DNA): TGTGCCAGCAGTCCTTGGGGTAGCAGGGATAATGAGCAGTTCTTC.

The J gene is TRBJ2-5, the V gene TRBV11-2; 9 nucleotides line up with TRBD2. CDR1 and CDR2 (germline): SGHAT, FQNNGV. Trimming took 1 base from V and 2 from J; bases not matched to a gene: 2. The CDR3 totals 15 residues. The CDR3, as DNA: TGTGCCAGCAGCTTAGCTAGCGGGACACAAGAGACCCAGTACTTC. Amino acid sequence: CASSLASGTQETQYF.

This sequence joins TRBV7-8 and TRBJ2-7, with D maybe TRBD2 (5 bases). This CDR3 comprises 16 residues. Trimming took 1 base from V and 6 from J, leaving 19 bases between them. Germline V lookup: CDR1 SGHVS, CDR2 FQNEAQ. The CDR3 spells CASSLENRRVGGEQYF. The CDR3 coding sequence is TGTGCCAGCAGCTTAGAGAATCGGCGGGTAGGCGGCGAGCAGTACTTC.

The chain couples TRBV7-3 to TRBJ2-1; tentative D call: TRBD2 (7 bases). The germline V gene has CDR1 SGHTA and CDR2 FQGTGA. Trimming stripped 5 bases from V and 7 bases from J, with 24 bases between. The CDR3 totals 17 residues. The CDR3 loop reads CASSPARGGPLGNEQFF. The CDR3 DNA is TGTGCCAGCAGCCCGGCTCGCGGGGGCCCTCTGGGGAATGAGCAGTTCTTC. Variable domain in full (rest from reference TRBV7-3 and TRBJ2-1): GAGVSQTPSNKVTEKGKYVELRCDPISGHTALYWYRQSLGQGPEFLIYFQGTGAADDSGLPNDRFFAVRPEGSVSTLKIQRTERGDSAVYLCASSPARGGPLGNEQFFGPGTRLTVL.

There are many counts of this clone. This sequence joins TRBV7-9 and TRBJ2-1; TRBD2 matches at 12 bases. V was clipped by 5 bases and J by 1 base; unmatched bases: 9. The CDR3 runs to 18 residues. Germline-derived CDR1 and CDR2 are SEHNR and FQNEAQ (reference sequence). The CDR3 region has the DNA TGTGCCAGCAGCCCTCTAGCGGGGGGGCCTAGTTCCTACAATGAGCAGTTCTTC. Protein sequence: CASSPLAGGPSSYNEQFF.

CDR3 sequence reads: CASSLGQGTYGEAFF. CDR3 DNA: TGCGCCAGCAGCTTGGGGCAGGGGACCTACGGTGAAGCTTTCTTT. This chain uses TRBV5-1 with TRBJ1-1; D perhaps matches TRBD1 (6 bases). This CDR3 spans 15 amino acids. Trimming took off 0 bases at V and 7 bases at J, with 16 bases between the two ends. Germline CDR1 and CDR2: SGHRS and YFSETQ.

A few counts support this clone. The rearrangement uses TRBV5-4 and TRBJ1-1; D is ambiguous. Looked up from germline, CDR1 is SGHNT and CDR2 is YYREEE (reference sequence). This CDR3 spans 16 amino acids. Trimming stripped 5 bases from V and 1 base from J, with 18 bases between. CDR3 amino acids: CASRLGKSSQNTEAFF. In nucleotides, the CDR3 is TGTGCCAGCAGATTAGGGAAATCGAGTCAGAACACTGAAGCTTTCTTT.

On this clone itself: In the same sample, other DNA sequences code for this CDR3. The chain's CDR3 is CASSPQGPETQYF. CDR3 DNA sequence: TGTGCCAGCAGCCCCCAGGGGCCGGAGACCCAGTACTTC. V usage is TRBV11-2 and J usage is TRBJ2-5; the D gene is possibly TRBD1 (6 bases). This CDR3 region has 13 residues. CDR1 and CDR2 from the germline V gene are SGHAT and FQNNGV. The V end lost 5 bases, the J end lost 5 bases, and 12 bases lay between the germline ends. Drawing the rest from reference TRBV11-2 and TRBJ2-5, the complete variable domain is EAGVAQSPRYKIIEKRQSVAFWCNPISGHATLYWYQQILGQGPKLLIQFQNNGVVDDSQLPKDRFSAERLKGVDSTLKIQPAKLEDSAVYLCASSPQGPETQYFGPGTRLLVL.

V usage is TRBV6-6 and J usage is TRBJ1-3; D possibly corresponds to TRBD1 (5 bases). The CDR3 loop spans 14 amino acids. The germline V gene encodes CDR1 MNHNY and CDR2 SVGAGI (reference sequence). The V and J ends lost 7 bases and 4 bases respectively, with 14 bases between them. In DNA, the CDR3 is TGTGCCAGCATTCCAACAGGCGGCGGAAACACCATATATTTT. Translating gives CASIPTGGGNTIYF.

The CDR3: CASSSPGSGATTGELFF. DNA for the CDR3: TGTGCCAGCAGTTCCCCGGGTAGCGGGGCTACTACCGGGGAGCTGTTTTTT. The rearrangement links TRBV28 to TRBJ2-2; TRBD2 agrees at 8 bases. In germline, CDR1 is MDHEN, CDR2 SYDVKM. CDR3 length equals 17 residues. The V gene end was trimmed by 4 bases and the J gene end by 5 bases; junction bases not matched to a gene: 12.

The chain recombines TRBV19 with TRBJ1-1; no reliable D call. The CDR3 runs 14 residues. Trimming cost V 11 bases and J 0 bases, with 16 bases left between them. Germline V gene data show CDR1 as LNHDA and CDR2 as SQIVND (reference sequence). The CDR3 here is CASYSGLMNTEAFF. DNA of the CDR3: TGTGCCTCCTATAGTGGACTGATGAACACTGAAGCTTTCTTT. The entire variable domain, with the rest obtained from reference TRBV19 and TRBJ1-1, is as follows: DGGITQSPKYLFRKEGQNVTLSCEQNLNHDAMYWYRQDPGQGLRLIYYSQIVNDFQKGDIAEGYSVSREKKESFPLTVTSAQKNPTAFYLCASYSGLMNTEAFFGQGTRLTVV.

This clone has only a few counts. CDR3 region: CASSRGIEAFF. Here the CDR3 DNA reads TGTGCCAGCAGTCGTGGGATTGAAGCTTTCTTT. This rearrangement joins TRBV27 to TRBJ1-1; no clear D gene. In germline, CDR1 is MNHEY, CDR2 SMNVEV (reference sequence). The V end was cut by 5 bases, the J end by 7 bases, with 8 bases between. CDR3 length: 11 residues.

This clone occurred a few times. V and J are TRBV5-4 and TRBJ1-3; D gene uncertain. The germline gives CDR1 SGHNT, CDR2 YYREEE (reference sequence). V lost 4 bases and J 1 base, leaving 9 bases between the germline ends. This CDR3 is built from 14 residues. CDR3 in amino acids: CASSPQGSGNTIYF. CDR3 sequence (DNA): TGTGCCAGCAGCCCTCAAGGATCTGGAAACACCATATATTTT.

The chain has TRBV29-1 and TRBJ2-5; D uncertain. The germline V gene encodes CDR1 SQVTM and CDR2 ANQGSEA. Trimming cost V 3 bases and J 3 bases, with 14 bases left between them. CDR3 length: 14 amino acids. The CDR3 loop is CSVEMGAAKETQYF. CDR3 coding DNA: TGCAGCGTTGAGATGGGCGCAGCCAAAGAGACCCAGTACTTC.

The chain carries TRBV4-1 and TRBJ1-3; 9 positions match TRBD1. Trimming took 6 bases from V and 2 from J; bases not matched to a gene: 5. CDR1 and CDR2 from the germline V gene are MGHRA and YSYEKL. The CDR3 consists of 15 residues. The CDR3 sequence: CASSLGTGTGNTIYF. The CDR3 DNA reads TGCGCCAGCAGTTTAGGGACAGGGACTGGAAACACCATATATTTT.

The chain recombines TRBV6-6 with TRBJ2-5; no reliable D call. CDR1 is MNHNY and CDR2 is SVGAGI in the germline V gene (reference sequence). V shed 5 bases and J shed 4 bases, with 8 bases lying between them. The CDR3 loop spans 12 amino acids. For the CDR3, the DNA is TGTGCCAGCAGTCCGACGGGAGAGACCCAGTACTTC. Translated, it gives CASSPTGETQYF.

V gene TRBV30 combines with J gene TRBJ1-3; no definite D call. Germline CDR1 and CDR2: GTSNPN and SVGIG (reference sequence). The V and J ends lost 2 bases and 0 bases respectively, with 14 bases between them. The CDR3 is made up of 16 amino acids. CDR3 region: CAWSTQLGLSGNTIYF. The DNA of the CDR3 is TGTGCCTGGAGTACTCAGTTGGGCCTCTCTGGAAACACCATATATTTT.

The rearrangement uses TRBV4-1 and TRBJ1-1; D is possibly TRBD1 (5 bases). CDR1 MGHRA and CDR2 YSYEKL come from the germline V gene. Trimming removed 1 base at V and 0 bases at J, with 9 bases between. The CDR3 consists of 15 residues. The DNA of the CDR3 is TGCGCCAGCAGCCAAGCAGGGAACATGAACACTGAAGCTTTCTTT. Its protein is CASSQAGNMNTEAFF.